This T cell receptor beta chain came from a study of T cell repertoires in cytomegalovirus infection. The V end lost 4 bases, the J end lost 1 base, and 17 bases lay between the germline ends. The germline gives CDR1 SGHVS, CDR2 FQNEAQ. The CDR3 is made up of 17 amino acids. TCRdb re-called the reads through MiXCR, storing one row per CDR3 protein. The sample contains 200,000 or so distinct CDR3 sequences, 28% of which appear only once. This clonotype came up many times. Sequenced input: PBMCs. The source of this sequence is a human donor in good health (CMV status not recorded). Some clones in this sample may be carry-over from other donors' samples. The gene calls are TRBV7-8 and TRBJ1-5; a weak D match, TRBD1 (5 bases). CDR3 bases: TGTGCCAGCAGCTGGGGCTCAGGGACGGCGAGCAATCAGCCCCAGCATTTT. Its translation is CASSWGSGTASNQPQHF.